Presented here are 14 T cell receptor beta chains from one specimen sequenced in a study of T cell responses to AZD1222 COVID-19 vaccine. TCRdb's table, derived via immunoSEQ multiplex PCR, lists solely in-frame clones and lacks some. Among 130,000 or so clones listed, around 90% were seen once. Sample: peripheral blood, taken 28 days after the second AZD1222 dose. These TCRs come from an adult who received the AZD1222 COVID-19 vaccine.

The chain is built from TRBV5-1 and TRBJ2-3; perhaps TRBD2 as D (5 bases). This CDR3 is built from 13 residues. Germline V gene lookup returns CDR1 SGHRS and CDR2 YFSETQ. The germline V and J ends were trimmed by 4 bases and 4 bases, with 10 bases remaining between them. The CDR3, as DNA: TGCGCCAGCAGCAAGGACTTCGCAGATACGCAGTATTTT. Translation: CASSKDFADTQYF.

Concerning this clone: The same CDR3 can be traced to other DNA sequences in this sample. This sequence joins TRBV28 and TRBJ1-3, with D uncertain. The CDR3 runs 14 residues. Trimming removed 1 base from V and 0 bases from J, with 4 bases in between. Germline values: CDR1 MDHEN, CDR2 SYDVKM. The CDR3 reads CASSLSGSGNTIYF. The CDR3 nucleotides are TGTGCCAGCAGTTTATCTGGCTCTGGAAACACCATATATTTT.

The rearrangement joins TRBV6-5 to TRBJ1-1, with unresolved D. CDR3 length equals 11 residues. The germline V gene has CDR1 MNHEY and CDR2 SVGAGI. Trimming removed 6 bases from V and 2 bases from J, with 4 bases in between. This chain's CDR3 is CASRVNTEAFF. CDR3 coding DNA: TGTGCCAGCAGGGTAAACACTGAAGCTTTCTTT.

CDR3 nucleotides: TGTGCCAGCAGCGTGGGGCCTAACTATGGCTACACCTTC. Translating gives CASSVGPNYGYTF. The V and J genes are TRBV2 and TRBJ1-2; possibly TRBD1 for D (5 bases). The CDR3 has 13 residues. CDR1 SNHLY and CDR2 FYNNEI come from the germline V gene. With 6 bases removed from V and 0 bases from J, the gap between germline ends came to 8 bases.

The table lists this clone with a few counts. This chain joins TRBV9 and TRBJ2-7; 7 nucleotides agree with TRBD2. Germline values: CDR1 SGDLS, CDR2 YYNGEE. With V trimmed by 0 bases and J by 6 bases, 6 bases remained unmatched. There are 14 residues in the CDR3. The CDR3 nucleotides are TGTGCCAGCAGCGTAGCTATGGGAGGGGCCGAGCAGTACTTC. The encoded protein is CASSVAMGGAEQYF.

The chain has TRBV6-5 and TRBJ2-1; the D is unclear. The germline V gene encodes CDR1 MNHEY and CDR2 SVGAGI. The V gene lost 2 bases and the J gene lost 7 bases, with 15 bases spanning the gap. The CDR3 runs to 15 residues. CDR3 in amino acids: CASSYASGAWNEQFF. As DNA, the CDR3 is TGTGCCAGCAGTTACGCGTCAGGCGCCTGGAATGAGCAGTTCTTC.

The chain combines TRBV5-1 with TRBJ2-2; no firm D call. Germline V gene lookup returns CDR1 SGHRS and CDR2 YFSETQ. The V end lost 4 bases, the J end lost 5 bases, and 15 bases lay between the germline ends. This CDR3 spans 15 amino acids. CDR3 sequence reads: CASSPNERDTGELFF. The DNA for the CDR3 is TGCGCCAGCAGCCCGAATGAAAGGGATACCGGGGAGCTGTTTTTT. The whole variable domain, remainder taken from reference TRBV5-1 and TRBJ2-2, is KAGVTQTPRYLIKTRGQQVTLSCSPISGHRSVSWYQQTPGQGLQFLFEYFSETQRNKGNFPGRFSGRQFSNSRSEMNVSTLELGDSALYLCASSPNERDTGELFFGEGSRLTVL.

This clone was observed a handful of times. The chain employs TRBV3-1 (or the pseudogene TRBV3-2) and TRBJ1-6; D call uncertain. Germline V gene sequence: CDR1 LGHDT, CDR2 YNNKEL (reference sequence). V was pared by 4 bases and J by 5 bases, with 9 bases between. The CDR3 sequence is 14 residues long. DNA of the CDR3: TGTGCCAGCAGCCGTTTTGAGAATAATTCACCCCTCCACTTT. This gives the protein CASSRFENNSPLHF.

This clone was recorded a few times. J is TRBJ2-3 and V is TRBV2, with 14 positions matching TRBD2. CDR1 SNHLY and CDR2 FYNNEI come from the germline V gene. The CDR3 has 16 residues. The V gene end was trimmed by 6 bases and the J gene end by 1 base; junction bases not matched to a gene: 3. The CDR3 DNA is TGTGCCAGCAGCGCGGGACTAGCGGGAGGCACAGATACGCAGTATTTT. Its protein is CASSAGLAGGTDTQYF.

The V and J genes are TRBV6-4 and TRBJ2-3; D is undetermined. Germline assignment: CDR1 MRHNA and CDR2 SNTAGT. The CDR3 contains 13 residues. With 2 bases removed from V and 3 bases from J, the gap between germline ends came to 6 bases. CDR3 residues: CASSDRATDTQYF. CDR3 nucleotide sequence: TGTGCCAGCAGTGACAGGGCAACAGATACGCAGTATTTT.

This chain connects TRBV9 to TRBJ2-5; TRBD2 might be the D (5 bases). The CDR3 runs to 15 residues. The germline V gene encodes CDR1 SGDLS and CDR2 YYNGEE. Trimming stripped 0 bases from V and 5 bases from J, with 14 bases between. The CDR3 sequence is CASSVDSGRGETQYF. CDR3 DNA sequence: TGTGCCAGCAGCGTAGATTCCGGAAGAGGGGAGACCCAGTACTTC.

V and J are TRBV3-1 (or the pseudogene TRBV3-2) and TRBJ2-7, with a tentative D call TRBD1 (6 bases). V lost 5 bases, J lost 2 bases, and 19 bases lay in between. CDR3 length: 16 amino acids. Germline V gene data show CDR1 as LGHDT and CDR2 as YNNKEL (reference sequence). CDR3 region: CASSTWTPRGTYEQYF. DNA of the CDR3: TGTGCCAGCAGCACCTGGACCCCAAGGGGGACCTACGAGCAGTACTTC.

The chain links TRBV5-1 to TRBJ2-2; D is unclear. V was pared by 2 bases and J by 3 bases, with 14 bases between. Germline V gives CDR1 SGHRS, CDR2 YFSETQ. The CDR3 spans 16 residues. CDR3: CASSFSPRQHTGELFF. The CDR3 DNA follows: TGCGCCAGCAGCTTTTCACCCAGACAACACACCGGGGAGCTGTTTTTT.

The chain uses TRBV15 and TRBJ2-1, with TRBD1 matching over 9 bases. The V gene's germline CDR1 is LNHNV and CDR2 YYDKDF (reference sequence). V gave up 2 bases and J gave up 8 bases; unmatched junction bases: 13. The CDR3 is 17 residues long. In DNA, the CDR3 is TGTGCCACCAGCAGATTTCTACCGGGACAGGGAGTCGATGAGCAGTTCTTC. Its translation: CATSRFLPGQGVDEQFF.